These 22 T cell receptor beta chains were sequenced from one sample in a study of blood T cell repertoires in COVID-19. Only in-frame clones appear in the TCRdb table, and some are missing; sequencing was by immunoSEQ multiplex PCR. The sample has 200,000 to 250,000 clones, 80% to 90% seen once. Sample: PBMCs or T cells enriched from blood (not recorded which). The receptors stem from a woman in her 30s who had been exposed to COVID-19.

The chain joins TRBV28 to TRBJ1-2, with D uncertain. Germline values: CDR1 MDHEN, CDR2 SYDVKM. The CDR3 spans 11 residues. Trimming cost V 9 bases and J 8 bases, with 13 bases left between them. The CDR3 loop reads CASRSSLGYTF. The CDR3 DNA follows: TGTGCCAGTCGGTCGAGTTTGGGCTACACCTTC.

The chain joins TRBV10-2 to TRBJ2-7; TRBD2 matches 8 bases. The CDR3 has 14 residues. J lost 11 bases, V lost 0 bases, and 9 bases had no gene match. Germline-derived CDR1 and CDR2 are WSHSY and SAAADI. In DNA, the CDR3 is TGCGCCAGCAGTGAGTCCGATCGGGGGGGTACGAAGTACTTC. This sequence encodes CASSESDRGGTKYF.

The genes are TRBV27 and TRBJ2-7, with D perhaps TRBD1 (7 bases). The CDR3 length is 16 residues. V was pared by 2 bases and J by 3 bases, with 17 bases between. Germline V lookup: CDR1 MNHEY, CDR2 SMNVEV (reference sequence). The CDR3 DNA sequence: TGTGCCAGCAGTTTAACCAGACTCAGGGGGGACTACGAGCAGTACTTC. Residues: CASSLTRLRGDYEQYF.

The chain is built from TRBV28 and TRBJ2-3, with TRBD2 as a possible D gene (6 bases). The CDR3 has 14 amino acids. Germline V gene data show CDR1 as MDHEN and CDR2 as SYDVKM. V was shortened by 8 bases and J by 2 bases, with 14 bases between the two germline ends. For the CDR3, the DNA is TGTGCCAGCCACCCGGGGGATAACACAGATACGCAGTATTTT. Translated, it gives CASHPGDNTDTQYF.

The J gene is TRBJ2-7, the V gene TRBV5-4; 7 bases agree with TRBD2. The CDR3 has 16 residues. V gave up 4 bases and J gave up 0 bases; unmatched junction bases: 10. Looked up from germline, CDR1 is SGHNT and CDR2 is YYREEE (reference sequence). The CDR3 reads CASSLGTGTNSYEQYF. The CDR3 nucleotides read TGTGCCAGCAGCCTCGGGACCGGGACTAACTCCTACGAGCAGTACTTC.

V usage is TRBV3-1 (or the pseudogene TRBV3-2) and J usage is TRBJ2-6; D unresolved. This CDR3 contains 15 residues. The V gene lost 0 bases and the J gene lost 4 bases, with 7 bases spanning the gap. Germline V gene sequence: CDR1 LGHDT, CDR2 YNNKEL (reference sequence). The CDR3 sequence: CASSQDLPGANVLTF. CDR3 bases: TGTGCCAGCAGCCAAGATCTCCCCGGGGCCAACGTCCTGACTTTC.

This chain connects TRBV6-7 to TRBJ2-1, with no clear D. TRBV6-7 is an open reading frame, and its role is uncertain. The CDR3 has 17 amino acids. V lost 0 bases, J lost 2 bases, and 14 bases lay in between. The CDR3 loop is CASSYSWRIKTYNEQFF. The CDR3 DNA reads TGTGCCAGCAGTTACTCGTGGCGGATTAAAACCTACAATGAGCAGTTCTTC.

The CDR3 loop reads CASSLPSERLAVKQFF. CDR3 nucleotides: TGTGCCAGCTCACTTCCATCGGAGAGACTAGCGGTCAAGCAGTTCTTC. J is TRBJ2-1 and V is TRBV18, with 9 bases identical to TRBD2. CDR1 and CDR2 (germline): KGHSH, LQKENI. The CDR3 length is 16 residues. V shed 4 bases, J shed 11 bases, and the junction held 15 bases outside the gene matches. Drawing the rest from reference TRBV18 and TRBJ2-1, the complete variable domain is NAGVMQNPRHLVRRRGQEARLRCSPMKGHSHVYWYRQLPEEGLKFMVYLQKENIIDESGMPKERFSAEFPKEGPSILRIQQVVRGDSAAYFCASSLPSERLAVKQFFGPGTRLTVL.

This chain links TRBV21-1 with TRBJ2-7; TRBD1 is the table's D call, not checked against the DNA. TRBV21-1 is a known pseudogene. This CDR3 contains 20 residues. The CDR3 loop is CASNEGNLVGTGGISYEQYF. DNA of the CDR3: TGTGCCAGCAATGAGGGTAACCTGGTCGGGACAGGGGGCATCTCCTACGAGCAGTACTTC.

This chain connects TRBV11-2 to TRBJ2-1; possible D gene TRBD1, 6 bases. The length of the CDR3 is 15 residues. V lost 2 bases and J 7 bases, leaving 15 bases between the germline ends. Germline V CDR1 and CDR2: SGHAT, FQNNGV. The chain's CDR3 is CASSLQDGTSNEQFF. The CDR3 nucleotides are TGTGCCAGCAGCTTACAAGATGGGACATCGAATGAGCAGTTCTTC. Together with reference TRBV11-2 and TRBJ2-1, the CDR3 gives the full variable domain: EAGVAQSPRYKIIEKRQSVAFWCNPISGHATLYWYQQILGQGPKLLIQFQNNGVVDDSQLPKDRFSAERLKGVDSTLKIQPAKLEDSAVYLCASSLQDGTSNEQFFGPGTRLTVL.

This clone was detected only once. This chain connects TRBV27 to TRBJ2-5, with 9 bases fitting TRBD1. The CDR3 extends over 13 amino acids. CDR1 MNHEY and CDR2 SMNVEV come from the germline V gene (reference sequence). V was clipped by 8 bases and J by 5 bases; unmatched bases: 6. CDR3 nucleotides: TGTGCCAGCGCATCGACAGGGGGGGAGACCCAGTACTTC. It is translated as CASASTGGETQYF.

The chain is built from TRBV29-1 and TRBJ1-2; D gene ambiguous. In germline, CDR1 is SQVTM, CDR2 ANQGSEA. The CDR3 has 10 amino acids. V gave up 5 bases and J gave up 6 bases, with 7 bases separating them. CDR3 sequence reads: CSVYIDGYTF. CDR3 bases: TGCAGCGTTTACATTGATGGCTACACCTTC.

About this clone: The junction departs from germline at one end; a sequencing error may be responsible. The chain couples TRBV4-1 to TRBJ1-6, with a possible D match to TRBD1 (5 bases). The CDR3 spans 12 residues. Germline lookup yields CDR1 MGHRA and CDR2 YSYEKL. Here the CDR3 reads CASSQVGGKQDF. CDR3 DNA sequence: TGCGCCAGCAGCCAAGTCGGGGGGAAGCAAGACTTT.

The rearrangement joins TRBV30 to TRBJ2-1, with TRBD2 identical over 7 bases. The CDR3 sequence is 16 residues long. Trimming cost V 4 bases and J 4 bases; bases outside gene matches: 13. Germline assignment: CDR1 GTSNPN and CDR2 SVGIG (reference sequence). The CDR3 sequence: CAWKVAGVLRYNEQFF. The CDR3 DNA reads as TGTGCCTGGAAGGTCGCGGGAGTGCTAAGATACAATGAGCAGTTCTTC. Together with reference TRBV30 and TRBJ2-1, the CDR3 gives the full variable domain: SQTIHQWPATLVQPVGSPLSLECTVEGTSNPNLYWYRQAAGRGLQLLFYSVGIGQISSEVPQNLSASRPQDRQFILSSKKLLLSDSGFYLCAWKVAGVLRYNEQFFGPGTRLTVL.

The genes are TRBV21-1 and TRBJ2-7; the table gives TRBD2 as D, unverified against the DNA. TRBV21-1 corresponds to a pseudogene. The CDR3 covers 11 residues. The chain's CDR3 is CASSKGGEQYF. The CDR3 DNA follows: TGTGCCAGCAGCAAAGGAGGCGAGCAGTACTTC.

V is TRBV5-1 and J is TRBJ1-1, with a weak D call TRBD1 (5 bases). V gave up 4 bases and J gave up 0 bases, with 10 bases separating them. This CDR3 is 14 amino acids long. Germline-derived CDR1 and CDR2 are SGHRS and YFSETQ. CDR3 residues: CASSRSRVNTEAFF. CDR3 nucleotide sequence: TGCGCCAGCAGCCGGAGCAGGGTGAACACTGAAGCTTTCTTT.

CDR3 coding DNA: TGTGCCTGGAGCAGGGAACTAGCGCCGAGCTCCTACAATGAGCAGTTCTTC. Translation gives CAWSRELAPSSYNEQFF. The gene calls are TRBV30 and TRBJ2-1, with 7 bases identical to TRBD2. V dropped 3 bases and J dropped 0; count of bases not matched to a gene: 11. CDR1 is GTSNPN, CDR2 SVGIG, per germline (reference sequence). The CDR3 extends over 17 amino acids. Complete variable domain (other parts from reference TRBV30 and TRBJ2-1): SQTIHQWPATLVQPVGSPLSLECTVEGTSNPNLYWYRQAAGRGLQLLFYSVGIGQISSEVPQNLSASRPQDRQFILSSKKLLLSDSGFYLCAWSRELAPSSYNEQFFGPGTRLTVL.

The rearrangement links TRBV24-1 to TRBJ2-3; no reliable D call. Germline CDR1 and CDR2: KGHDR and SFDVKD. V dropped 2 bases and J dropped 7 bases, with 3 bases sitting between them. The CDR3 spans 11 residues. The CDR3 sequence is CATSDSHTQYF. The CDR3 nucleotides read TGTGCCACCAGTGATTCTCATACGCAGTATTTT.

The chain has TRBV10-3 and TRBJ2-3; 7 bases align to TRBD2. Trimming removed 6 bases from V and 5 bases from J; junction bases left unmatched: 11. The length of the CDR3 is 15 residues. In germline, CDR1 is ENHRY, CDR2 SYGVKD. The CDR3 region has the DNA TGTGCCATCAGCCTTCGAGAGAAGCGGGGAGATACGCAGTATTTT. Translated: CAISLREKRGDTQYF.

The genes are TRBV2 and TRBJ2-7; TRBD2 matches 14 bases. The length of the CDR3 is 18 residues. From germline, CDR1 is SNHLY and CDR2 FYNNEI. Germline trimming cut 2 bases from V and 1 base from J; bases unmatched to any gene: 7. The CDR3, as DNA: TGTGCCAGCAGTGAAACGAGACTAGCGGGAGGGCCTTCCTACGAGCAGTACTTC. It specifies CASSETRLAGGPSYEQYF.

The chain joins TRBV28 to TRBJ1-6; 7 bases align to TRBD1. The CDR3 runs to 15 residues. The germline gives CDR1 MDHEN, CDR2 SYDVKM. The V gene end was trimmed by 7 bases and the J gene end by 2 bases; junction bases not matched to a gene: 5. CDR3 in DNA: TGTGCCAGCAACCCACAGGGGCCCTATAATTCACCCCTCCACTTT. Protein: CASNPQGPYNSPLHF.

V and J are TRBV7-3 and TRBJ2-3; 8 nucleotides align to TRBD2. This CDR3 spans 15 amino acids. The germline V gene encodes CDR1 SGHTA and CDR2 FQGTGA. With V trimmed by 1 base and J by 0 bases, 0 bases remained unmatched. CDR3 sequence (DNA): TGTGCCAGCAGCTTAAGCGGGGGGAGCACAGATACGCAGTATTTT. This sequence encodes CASSLSGGSTDTQYF.